What follows describes a single TCR beta chain. Antigen specificity is unknown. The data were obtained in a study of immune cell composition in non-small cell lung cancer. Study background: Lung adenocarcinoma or squamous carcinoma made up most tumours. Study-wide points: Shared sequences between tumour-reactive and dominant in vivo clones were not proven.

CDR1 SNHLY and CDR2 FYNNEI come from the germline V gene. The CDR3 covers 13 residues. Trimming stripped 11 bases from V and 0 bases from J, with 11 bases between. This table comes from immunoSEQ multiplex PCR, and its TCRdb copy is limited to in-frame clones, with some not included. Here the sample spans around 10,000 clones, 64% being singletons. Genomic DNA came from frozen unsorted single-cell suspensions. The sequenced sample consisted of lung tumor tissue. The rearrangement joins TRBV2 to TRBJ2-1; D is ambiguous. The source is a human donor with non-small cell lung cancer. The CDR3 sequence: CAGAVSSYNEQFF. The DNA for the CDR3 is TGTGCCGGCGCGGTTAGCTCCTACAATGAGCAGTTCTTC.